This record covers a single TCR beta chain. The protocol was immunoSEQ multiplex PCR, while the TCRdb copy is restricted to in-frame clones and leaves out a portion. The top ten clones hold less than 6.5% of a sample with about 150,000 clones, 80% to 95% of them seen once. The CDR3 consists of 14 residues. Germline loops: CDR1 DFQATT, CDR2 SNEGSKA (reference sequence). V gave up 3 bases and J gave up 2 bases, with 12 bases separating them. This sample was included in a study of T cell responses to AZD1222 COVID-19 vaccine. This TCR derives from an adult who received the AZD1222 COVID-19 vaccine. The V gene is TRBV20-1, the J gene TRBJ2-3; TRBD1 might be the D (6 bases). Sample: peripheral blood, taken 28 days after the second AZD1222 dose. The CDR3 sequence is CSASFQGPTDTQYF. CDR3 nucleotides: TGCAGTGCTAGTTTCCAGGGGCCCACAGATACGCAGTATTTT.